This is a list of T cell receptor delta chains from one sample in a study of gamma-delta chains in newborns, infants, children. With CATT, TCRdb re-called clones from the reads. The data contain 3,500 to 4,500 delta-chain clones, about 4.3% of them seen just once; the ten biggest clones take up 5.6%. The sequenced sample consisted of blood. The receptors were gathered from a child who was a newborn, infant or young child, either healthy, febrile or measles-vaccinated (not recorded which). Each CDR3 is given with its conserved first and last residue. A D gene is named only where the DNA matches it firmly. A row's size may be missing; if present it is once, few, many or a size class.

J: TRDJ1; D: TRDD3; size: few; V: TRDV2; DNA: TGTGCCTGTGACACCCTAAGTACTGGGGGACTGCCCGATAAACTCATCTTT; CDR3: CACDTLSTGGLPDKLIF
J: TRDJ1; D: -; size: few; V: TRDV2; DNA: TGTGCCTGTGACCCCGTTGGGCGTTCGATGGGAGATCAGAGACCTCCGGGGCGGACTCTCGATAAACTCATCTTT; CDR3: CACDPVGRSMGDQRPPGRTLDKLIF
J: TRDJ3; D: -; size: medium-sized; V: TRDV2; DNA: TGTGCCTGTGACACTCCCACCGACAGCTCCTGGGACACCCGACAGATGTTTTTC; CDR3: CACDTPTDSSWDTRQMFF
J: TRDJ1; D: TRDD3; size: medium-sized; V: TRDV2; DNA: TGTGCCTGTGACACCTGGGGGATCGATAAACTCATCTTT; CDR3: CACDTWGIDKLIF
J: TRDJ1; D: TRDD3; size: medium-sized; V: TRDV2; DNA: TGTGCCTGTGACACCGTGAGTACTGGGGGATACCTGGATAAACTCATCTTT; CDR3: CACDTVSTGGYLDKLIF
J: TRDJ2; D: -; size: few; V: TRDV2; DNA: TGTGCCTGTGACACCTGGGGGACAGCACAACTCTTCTTT; CDR3: CACDTWGTAQLFF
J: TRDJ1; D: TRDD3; size: few; V: TRDV2; DNA: TGTGCTTGTGACCCACTGGGGGACACCGATAAACTCACCTTT; CDR3: CACDPLGDTDKLTF
J: TRDJ1; D: -; size: -; V: TRDV1; DNA: TGTGCTCTTGGGGAGCCCTTCCGTTACCCCGATAAACTCATCTTT; CDR3: CALGEPFRYPDKLIF
J: TRDJ1; D: -; size: -; V: TRDV2; DNA: TGTGCCTGTGACACTATAGGCGATGGCACCGATAAACTCATCTTT; CDR3: CACDTIGDGTDKLIF
J: TRDJ1; D: -; size: medium-sized; V: TRDV2; DNA: TGTGCCTGTGACACCGTGGGGGTTGACACCGATAAACTCATCTTT; CDR3: CACDTVGVDTDKLIF
J: TRDJ3; D: -; size: -; V: TRDV2; DNA: TGTGCCTGTGACTCCGTGGGGGCTGGCTCCTGGGACACCCGACAGATGTTTTTC; CDR3: CACDSVGAGSWDTRQMFF
J: TRDJ2; D: TRDD3; size: medium-sized; V: TRDV2; DNA: TGTGCCTGTGATGGCGTACTGGGGGATACGAGTTTAGTAGGGACAGCACAACTCTTCTTT; CDR3: CACDGVLGDTSLVGTAQLFF
J: TRDJ1; D: TRDD3; size: -; V: TRDV1; DNA: TGTGCTCTTGGGGACACTCTACTGGCTGGGGGTAGACTCATCTTT; CDR3: CALGDTLLAGGRLIF
J: TRDJ1; D: -; size: medium-sized; V: TRAV29/DV5; DNA: TGTGCAGCAAGCTTCGGCCTTCCCGCATATATCCGCGGAACCGATAAACTCATCTTT; CDR3: CAASFGLPAYIRGTDKLIF
J: TRDJ3; D: TRDD3; size: large; V: TRDV2; DNA: TGTGCCTGTGACACCGTACTGGGGGATACGGCCTGGGACACCCGACAGATGTTTTTC; CDR3: CACDTVLGDTAWDTRQMFF
J: TRDJ3; D: TRDD3; size: medium-sized; V: TRDV2; DNA: TGTGCCTGTGACACCGTACTGGGGGATACGGACACCCGACAGATGTTTTTC; CDR3: CACDTVLGDTDTRQMFF
J: TRDJ1; D: -; size: -; V: TRDV2; DNA: TGTGCCTGTGACAGATTAACCACCGATAAACTCATCTTT; CDR3: CACDRLTTDKLIF
J: TRDJ1; D: -; size: once; V: TRDV3; DNA: TGTGCCCTCTCGATACCGCTGGGAGAGTACACCGATAAACTCATCTTT; CDR3: CALSIPLGEYTDKLIF
J: TRDJ1; D: TRDD2; size: few; V: TRDV1; DNA: TGTGCTCTTGGGGAACGTCCCTTCCTACGTCCTGGGGACACCGATAAACTCATCTTT; CDR3: CALGERPFLRPGDTDKLIF
J: TRDJ1; D: TRDD3; size: -; V: TRDV2; DNA: TGTGCCTGTGACACCCTCCAGGACTGGGGTCATCTAAACACCGATAAACTCATCTTT; CDR3: CACDTLQDWGHLNTDKLIF
J: TRDJ1; D: -; size: few; V: TRDV2; DNA: TGTGCCTGTGACTCCCTAATGGGGCCTGCCGATAAACTCATCTTT; CDR3: CACDSLMGPADKLIF
J: TRDJ1; D: TRDD3; size: -; V: TRDV3; DNA: TGTGCCCTCCACCTCCCATTCCTACGTATCCTTTTTTACTGGGGGATATGTTCGAACACCGATAAACTCATCTTT; CDR3: CALHLPFLRILFYWGICSNTDKLIF
J: TRDJ1; D: TRDD3; size: large; V: TRDV2; DNA: TGTGCCTGTGATAACGTACTGGGGGATACGTCGGTTCACACCGATAAACTCATCTTT; CDR3: CACDNVLGDTSVHTDKLIF
J: TRDJ1; D: -; size: medium-sized; V: TRDV2; DNA: TGTGCCTGTGACACCGTAGGGGAATACACCGATAAACTCATCTTT; CDR3: CACDTVGEYTDKLIF
J: TRDJ3; D: TRDD3; size: few; V: TRDV2; DNA: TGTGCCTGTGGCACCGTACTGGGGGATAGCTCCTGGGACACCCGACAGATGTTTTTC; CDR3: CACGTVLGDSSWDTRQMFF
J: TRDJ3; D: TRDD3; size: once; V: TRDV2; DNA: TGCGCCTGTGACAAGCTGGGGGCCCTCTCCTGGGACACCCGACAGATGTTTTTC; CDR3: CACDKLGALSWDTRQMFF
J: TRDJ1; D: -; size: medium-sized; V: TRDV2; DNA: TGTGCCTGTGACTCCGTACTGGGCCCCGATAAACTCATCTTT; CDR3: CACDSVLGPDKLIF
J: TRDJ3; D: TRDD3; size: medium-sized; V: TRDV2; DNA: TGTGCCTGTGACACCACTGGGGGATACCCGAGCTCCTGGGACACCCGACAGATGTTTTTC; CDR3: CACDTTGGYPSSWDTRQMFF
J: TRDJ3; D: TRDD3; size: -; V: TRDV2; DNA: TGTGCCTGTGACACCATCGTTCTGGGGGATACGGCCAGCTCCTGGGACACCCGACAGATGTTTTTC; CDR3: CACDTIVLGDTASSWDTRQMFF
J: TRDJ3; D: TRDD3; size: medium-sized; V: TRDV2; DNA: TGTGCCTGTGACACCGTACTGGGGGATACCTGGGACACCCGACAGATGTTTTTC; CDR3: CACDTVLGDTWDTRQMFF
J: TRDJ3; D: TRDD3; size: few; V: TRDV2; DNA: TGTGCCTGTGACACTACTGGGGGATACCGAAGCTCCTGGGACACCCGACAGATGTTTTTC; CDR3: CACDTTGGYRSSWDTRQMFF
J: TRDJ1; D: TRDD3; size: -; V: TRDV2; DNA: TGTGCCTGTGACCTAGTACTGGGGGATACGAACACCGATAAACTCATCTTT; CDR3: CACDLVLGDTNTDKLIF
J: TRDJ1; D: -; size: large; V: TRDV2; DNA: TGTGCCTGTGACACCGTGGGGACCGGAGACACCGATAAACTCATCTTT; CDR3: CACDTVGTGDTDKLIF
J: TRDJ1; D: -; size: medium-sized; V: TRDV2; DNA: TGTGCCTGTGACACCGTGGGACCTTCGGCCACCGATAAACTCATCTTT; CDR3: CACDTVGPSATDKLIF
J: TRDJ3; D: TRDD3; size: medium-sized; V: TRDV2; DNA: TGTGCCTGTGACACCGTGGACTGGGGGGCGAGCTCCTGGGACACCCGACAGATGTTTTTC; CDR3: CACDTVDWGASSWDTRQMFF
J: TRDJ3; D: TRDD3; size: medium-sized; V: TRDV2; DNA: TGTGCCTGTGACACCGTAGGTACTGGGGGATACTGGGACACCCGACAGATGTTTTTC; CDR3: CACDTVGTGGYWDTRQMFF
J: TRDJ1; D: -; size: medium-sized; V: TRDV2; DNA: TGTGCCTGTGACACCGTAAGAGGATCGGGGTACACCGATAAACTCATCTTT; CDR3: CACDTVRGSGYTDKLIF
J: TRDJ1; D: TRDD2; size: few; V: TRDV1; DNA: TGTGCTCTTGGGGAACTGGCCTTCCTACACTTT; CDR3: CALGELAFLHF
J: TRDJ3; D: TRDD3; size: few; V: TRDV1; DNA: TGTGCTCTTGGGGCCTCCCTCCGTGAGTACTGGGGGATACAAATCCCCTCCTGGGACACCCGACAGATGTTTTTC; CDR3: CALGASLREYWGIQIPSWDTRQMFF
J: TRDJ1; D: TRDD3; size: -; V: TRDV2; DNA: TGTGCCTGTGACACCGTTACTGGGGGAACGCGGGTCCTGTACACCGATAAACTCATCTTT; CDR3: CACDTVTGGTRVLYTDKLIF